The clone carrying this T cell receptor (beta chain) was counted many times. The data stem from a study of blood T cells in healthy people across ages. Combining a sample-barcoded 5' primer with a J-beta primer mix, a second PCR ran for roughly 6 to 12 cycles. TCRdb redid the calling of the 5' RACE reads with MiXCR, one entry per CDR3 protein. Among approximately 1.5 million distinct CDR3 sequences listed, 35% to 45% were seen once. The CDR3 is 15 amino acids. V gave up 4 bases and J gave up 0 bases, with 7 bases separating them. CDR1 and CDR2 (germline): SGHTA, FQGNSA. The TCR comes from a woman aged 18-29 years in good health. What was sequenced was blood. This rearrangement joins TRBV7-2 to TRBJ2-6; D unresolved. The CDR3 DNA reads TGTGCCAGCAGCTCTACAGTCTCTGGGGCCAACGTCCTGACTTTC. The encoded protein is CASSSTVSGANVLTF.